This is a list of T cell receptor beta chains from one sample in a study of blood T cell repertoires in COVID-19. TCRdb's copy holds only in-frame clones and misses some; the assay was immunoSEQ multiplex PCR. In the table there are about 480,000 clones, less than 90% of which are singletons. The sample taken for sequencing was peripheral blood. The receptors derive from a woman between 50 and 59 years old with COVID-19, enrolled during active disease. Both conserved end residues are part of each CDR3. Fields, in order: CDR3 protein, CDR3 DNA, D gene, J gene, V gene, clone size. D genes are given only for firm matches. Size values are once, few and many counts, or a class for expanded clones, and some rows have none.

CDR3aa: CASSEARVGMYGYTF
CDR3nt: TGTGCCAGCAGTGAAGCGAGGGTGGGGATGTATGGCTACACCTTC
d_gene: -
j_gene: TRBJ1-2
v_gene: TRBV2
abundance: -

CDR3aa: CASSPELGTEAFF
CDR3nt: TGCGCCAGCAGCCCCGAACTCGGCACTGAAGCTTTCTTT
d_gene: -
j_gene: TRBJ1-1
v_gene: TRBV5-1
abundance: -

CDR3aa: CASSLWSEGRTEAFF
CDR3nt: TGTGCCAGCAGTTTATGGTCAGAGGGGAGGACTGAAGCTTTCTTT
d_gene: -
j_gene: TRBJ1-1
v_gene: TRBV27
abundance: -

CDR3aa: CASSLSVSTDTQYF
CDR3nt: TGTGCCAGCAGCCTATCGGTGAGCACAGATACGCAGTATTTT
d_gene: -
j_gene: TRBJ2-3
v_gene: TRBV11-1
abundance: -

CDR3aa: CASSGGPLEAFF
CDR3nt: TGTGCCAGCAGTGGTGGGCCCTTGGAAGCTTTCTTT
d_gene: -
j_gene: TRBJ1-1
v_gene: TRBV28
abundance: -

CDR3aa: CASSGQGAHIQYF
CDR3nt: TGCGCCAGCAGTGGACAGGGGGCACACATTCAGTACTTC
d_gene: TRBD1
j_gene: TRBJ2-4
v_gene: TRBV10-1
abundance: -

CDR3aa: CASRGAGTGLNTEAFF
CDR3nt: TGTGCCAGCAGGGGAGCCGGGACAGGGCTGAACACTGAAGCTTTCTTT
d_gene: TRBD1
j_gene: TRBJ1-1
v_gene: TRBV2
abundance: -

CDR3aa: CASSSLLGQKTGELFF
CDR3nt: TGTGCCAGCTCCTCCCTACTGGGCCAAAAGACCGGGGAGCTGTTTTTT
d_gene: -
j_gene: TRBJ2-2
v_gene: TRBV7-9
abundance: -

CDR3aa: CASSSHDPTADGYTF
CDR3nt: TGTGCCAGCAGTTCCCACGACCCAACAGCTGATGGCTACACCTTC
d_gene: -
j_gene: TRBJ1-2
v_gene: TRBV27
abundance: -

CDR3aa: CASSEGGAGNTEAFF
CDR3nt: TGTGCCAGCAGTGAGGGTGGGGCAGGGAACACTGAAGCTTTCTTT
d_gene: -
j_gene: TRBJ1-1
v_gene: TRBV6-1
abundance: -

CDR3aa: CASSSPAGGTTIIDTQYF
CDR3nt: TGCGCCAGCAGCTCCCCAGCGGGGGGCACCACGATCATAGATACGCAGTATTTT
d_gene: TRBD2
j_gene: TRBJ2-3
v_gene: TRBV4-1
abundance: -

CDR3aa: CSVLTVSYGYTF
CDR3nt: TGCAGCGTATTAACAGTTTCCTATGGCTACACCTTC
d_gene: -
j_gene: TRBJ1-2
v_gene: TRBV29-1
abundance: -

CDR3aa: CASSPTSTGNGYTF
CDR3nt: TGTGCCAGCAGCCCTACCTCAACAGGGAACGGCTACACCTTC
d_gene: -
j_gene: TRBJ1-2
v_gene: TRBV3-1/TRBV3-2
abundance: -

CDR3aa: CASSPGLADTQYF
CDR3nt: TGTGCCAGCAGCCCGGGTTTAGCAGATACGCAGTATTTT
d_gene: -
j_gene: TRBJ2-3
v_gene: TRBV3-1/TRBV3-2
abundance: -

CDR3aa: CASSIQGASNYGYTF
CDR3nt: TGTGCCAGTAGTATCCAGGGGGCGAGCAACTATGGCTACACCTTC
d_gene: TRBD1
j_gene: TRBJ1-2
v_gene: TRBV19
abundance: -

CDR3aa: CATGDRAGANVLTF
CDR3nt: TGTGCCACCGGGGATAGGGCCGGGGCCAACGTCCTGACTTTC
d_gene: -
j_gene: TRBJ2-6
v_gene: TRBV25-1
abundance: -

CDR3aa: CASSRLAGTGGEQYF
CDR3nt: TGCGCCAGCAGCAGACTAGCCGGGACAGGGGGCGAGCAGTACTTC
d_gene: TRBD1
j_gene: TRBJ2-7
v_gene: TRBV4-1
abundance: -

CDR3aa: CASSRELAVYEQYF
CDR3nt: TGTGCCAGTAGTAGAGAACTAGCGGTATACGAGCAGTACTTC
d_gene: TRBD2
j_gene: TRBJ2-7
v_gene: TRBV19
abundance: -

CDR3aa: CASLRGLDTEAFF
CDR3nt: TGTGCCAGCCTCAGGGGCTTGGACACTGAAGCTTTCTTT
d_gene: -
j_gene: TRBJ1-1
v_gene: TRBV12-3/TRBV12-4
abundance: -

CDR3aa: CASSTGDGRQGLQHF
CDR3nt: TGTGCCAGTAGTACGGGGGACGGGAGACAGGGCCTTCAGCATTTT
d_gene: TRBD1
j_gene: TRBJ1-5
v_gene: TRBV19
abundance: -

CDR3aa: CASSLGTPYEQYF
CDR3nt: TGTGCCAGCAGCTTAGGGACACCCTACGAGCAGTACTTC
d_gene: -
j_gene: TRBJ2-7
v_gene: TRBV11-2
abundance: -

CDR3aa: CASNQVVPDTQYF
CDR3nt: TGTGCCAGCAACCAAGTAGTCCCAGATACGCAGTATTTT
d_gene: -
j_gene: TRBJ2-3
v_gene: TRBV5-6
abundance: -

CDR3aa: CASSGGQNGYTF
CDR3nt: TGTGCCAGCAGCGGGGGACAGAATGGCTACACCTTC
d_gene: TRBD1
j_gene: TRBJ1-2
v_gene: TRBV9
abundance: -

CDR3aa: CASSGAGAYSNQPQHF
CDR3nt: TGTGCCAGCAGTGGGGCAGGGGCCTATAGCAATCAGCCCCAGCATTTT
d_gene: -
j_gene: TRBJ1-5
v_gene: TRBV2
abundance: -

CDR3aa: CASSQEAGGYGYTF
CDR3nt: TGTGCCAGCAGCCAAGAGGCAGGGGGCTATGGCTACACCTTC
d_gene: TRBD1
j_gene: TRBJ1-2
v_gene: TRBV3-1/TRBV3-2
abundance: -

CDR3aa: CASRAGGSGVRTEAFF
CDR3nt: TGCGCCAGCAGGGCCGGGGGATCCGGGGTTAGGACTGAAGCTTTCTTT
d_gene: -
j_gene: TRBJ1-1
v_gene: TRBV5-1
abundance: -

CDR3aa: CATSTPPGDTEAFF
CDR3nt: TGTGCCACCAGCACCCCCCCGGGAGACACTGAAGCTTTCTTT
d_gene: -
j_gene: TRBJ1-1
v_gene: TRBV15
abundance: -

CDR3aa: CASSVSGTGELFF
CDR3nt: TGCGCCAGCAGTGTCTCAGGGACCGGGGAGCTGTTTTTT
d_gene: -
j_gene: TRBJ2-2
v_gene: TRBV10-1
abundance: few

CDR3aa: CASSEVAGNQPQHF
CDR3nt: TGTGCCAGCAGTGAAGTGGCAGGCAATCAGCCCCAGCATTTT
d_gene: -
j_gene: TRBJ1-5
v_gene: TRBV2
abundance: -

CDR3aa: CASSALLAGGPNTGELFF
CDR3nt: TGTGCCAGCAGTGCCTTACTAGCGGGGGGGCCGAACACCGGGGAGCTGTTTTTT
d_gene: TRBD2
j_gene: TRBJ2-2
v_gene: TRBV2
abundance: -

CDR3aa: CASSAAPQRGGIEQFF
CDR3nt: TGTGCCAGCAGCGCCGCCCCCCAGCGGGGGGGCATTGAGCAGTTCTTC
d_gene: TRBD2
j_gene: TRBJ2-1
v_gene: TRBV9
abundance: -

CDR3aa: CASLTGNTEAFF
CDR3nt: TGTGCCAGTCTTACAGGGAACACTGAAGCTTTCTTT
d_gene: -
j_gene: TRBJ1-1
v_gene: TRBV19
abundance: few

CDR3aa: CASSLQVNQPQHF
CDR3nt: TGTGCCAGCAGCCTACAGGTCAATCAGCCCCAGCATTTT
d_gene: -
j_gene: TRBJ1-5
v_gene: TRBV12-3/TRBV12-4
abundance: -

CDR3aa: CSASLGRSSYNEQFF
CDR3nt: TGCAGTGCTAGTCTAGGCCGGAGCTCCTACAATGAGCAGTTCTTC
d_gene: -
j_gene: TRBJ2-1
v_gene: TRBV20-1
abundance: -

CDR3aa: CASSYMGAGSYEQYF
CDR3nt: TGTGCCAGCAGTTATATGGGGGCTGGCTCCTACGAGCAGTACTTC
d_gene: -
j_gene: TRBJ2-7
v_gene: TRBV6-5
abundance: -

CDR3aa: CASSLAGGYNEQFF
CDR3nt: TGTGCCAGCAGCCTAGCGGGGGGGTACAATGAGCAGTTCTTC
d_gene: TRBD2
j_gene: TRBJ2-1
v_gene: TRBV11-2
abundance: few

CDR3aa: CASSEERLRGSTDTQYF
CDR3nt: TGTGCCAGCAGTGAAGAAAGGCTGCGGGGGAGCACAGATACGCAGTATTTT
d_gene: TRBD2
j_gene: TRBJ2-3
v_gene: TRBV6-1
abundance: -

CDR3aa: CASSDPTGTGVYEQYF
CDR3nt: TGTGCCAGCAGCGATCCCACCGGGACAGGGGTCTATGAGCAGTACTTC
d_gene: TRBD1
j_gene: TRBJ2-7
v_gene: TRBV5-8
abundance: -

CDR3aa: CASSERGTVEQNTEAFF
CDR3nt: TGTGCCAGCAGCGAACGAGGGACAGTCGAACAGAACACTGAAGCTTTCTTT
d_gene: TRBD1
j_gene: TRBJ1-1
v_gene: TRBV9
abundance: -

CDR3aa: CAWSVQGGRSEAFF
CDR3nt: TGTGCCTGGAGTGTACAGGGGGGAAGGTCTGAAGCTTTCTTT
d_gene: TRBD1
j_gene: TRBJ1-1
v_gene: TRBV30
abundance: -

CDR3aa: CASSLGLTGKGYEQYF
CDR3nt: TGTGCCAGCAGCTTAGGACTGACAGGGAAGGGTTACGAGCAGTACTTC
d_gene: TRBD1
j_gene: TRBJ2-7
v_gene: TRBV5-6
abundance: once

CDR3aa: CASSRGLAGGIDETQYF
CDR3nt: TGCGCCAGCAGCCGGGGACTAGCGGGGGGGATAGATGAGACCCAGTACTTC
d_gene: TRBD2
j_gene: TRBJ2-5
v_gene: TRBV5-1
abundance: -

CDR3aa: CASRDNLKWTDTQYF
CDR3nt: TGTGCCAGCAGAGACAACTTAAAATGGACAGATACGCAGTATTTT
d_gene: -
j_gene: TRBJ2-3
v_gene: TRBV11-2
abundance: once

CDR3aa: CASTLLQEFGNTIYF
CDR3nt: TGTGCCAGCACTCTATTACAGGAGTTTGGAAACACCATATATTTT
d_gene: -
j_gene: TRBJ1-3
v_gene: TRBV21-1
abundance: -

CDR3aa: CASSSVNSYEQYF
CDR3nt: TGTGCCAGCAGTTCGGTCAACTCCTACGAGCAGTACTTC
d_gene: -
j_gene: TRBJ2-7
v_gene: TRBV12-3/TRBV12-4
abundance: few

CDR3aa: CASSLAVPPGTDTQYF
CDR3nt: TGCGCCAGCAGCTTGGCCGTACCCCCAGGAACAGATACGCAGTATTTT
d_gene: -
j_gene: TRBJ2-3
v_gene: TRBV5-1
abundance: -